These 3 T cell receptor beta chains originate from one sample sequenced in a study of cytomegalovirus exposure and HLA in healthy donors. Some clones are missing from TCRdb's copy, which holds only in-frame ones; the method was immunoSEQ multiplex PCR. The data contain 150,000 to 200,000 clones, roughly 80% of them singletons. Sample: PBMCs. All receptors come from a man aged 18-30 years in good health and CMV-seropositive.

The rearrangement links TRBV14 to TRBJ2-5; 9 bases are a match to TRBD2. Losses at the gene ends were 1 base for V and 4 bases for J; bases not matched to a gene: 7. CDR3 length equals 16 residues. CDR1 is SGHDN and CDR2 is FVKESK in the germline V gene. CDR3 protein: CASSQVGTSRRETQYF. The CDR3 DNA follows: TGTGCCAGCAGCCAAGTTGGGACTAGCAGGAGAGAGACCCAGTACTTC.

The V call is TRBV27, the J call TRBJ2-2; no clear D gene. With 3 bases removed from V and 4 bases from J, the gap between germline ends came to 9 bases. The CDR3 has 14 amino acids. Germline V CDR1 and CDR2: MNHEY, SMNVEV (reference sequence). Here the CDR3 DNA reads TGTGCCAGCAGTTTCGGGTTAGGCACCGGGGAGCTGTTTTTT. Protein: CASSFGLGTGELFF.

The chain uses TRBV27 and TRBJ1-5, with TRBD1 as a possible D gene (6 bases). The V end was cut by 5 bases, the J end by 7 bases, with 9 bases between. The V gene's germline CDR1 is MNHEY and CDR2 SMNVEV (reference sequence). The CDR3 is made up of 12 amino acids. The CDR3 protein is CASSPQGQPQHF. CDR3 in DNA: TGTGCCAGCAGTCCACAGGGACAGCCCCAGCATTTT.